The 25 T cell receptor beta chains below come from one sample, sequenced in a study of immune heterogeneity within non-small cell lung tumors. Bulk tumor genomic DNA constituted the template, at around 600 ng per sample. Spaced far apart, several biopsies were taken from each primary tumor during surgery. Patients underwent curative surgery for untreated, newly diagnosed non-small cell lung cancer. CDR3 of TCR beta was amplified by multiplex PCR that used 32 V and 13 J primers. TCRdb analysed the multiplex PCR reads with MiXCR anew, one entry per CDR3 protein. The table includes around 15,000 distinct CDR3 sequences, about 30% detected once. What was sequenced was lung tumor tissue. These receptors originate from a woman aged 45-60 years with non-small cell lung cancer.

This chain links TRBV6-9 with TRBJ1-1, with D perhaps TRBD1 (5 bases). The CDR3 runs 16 residues. With 3 bases removed from V and 1 base from J, the gap between germline ends came to 15 bases. Germline CDR1 MNHGY, CDR2 SVAAGI. The CDR3: CASSYIPQAENTEAFF. CDR3 sequence (DNA): TGTGCCAGCAGTTACATCCCACAGGCGGAGAACACTGAAGCTTTCTTT.

The V and J genes are TRBV28 and TRBJ1-2, with 10 bases that match TRBD1. The length of the CDR3 is 17 residues. Germline V lookup: CDR1 MDHEN, CDR2 SYDVKM. Trimming at V came to 0 bases and at J to 4 bases, leaving 8 bases not matched to a gene. The CDR3: CASSLWSETGGLYGYTF. The CDR3 DNA sequence: TGTGCCAGCAGTTTATGGTCCGAGACAGGGGGCCTCTATGGCTACACCTTC.

Note on this clonotype: Just one base apart from a much larger clone, this may be a read error. Without the conserved terminal phenylalanine or tryptophan, this CDR3 likely stems from a read error. The V and J genes are TRBV2 and TRBJ2-1; 7 nucleotides agree with TRBD2. The V gene's germline CDR1 is SNHLY and CDR2 FYNNEI. J was trimmed by 5 bases and V by 6 bases; bases with no gene match: 1. CDR3 length equals 12 residues. Written as DNA, the CDR3 is TGTGCCAGCAGCCTAGCGGACAATGAGCAGTTCCTC. This codes for CASSLADNEQFL.

This clonotype was counted a few times. This chain uses TRBV20-1 with TRBJ2-7; unclear D gene. The V end lost 0 bases, the J end lost 5 bases, and 17 bases lay between the germline ends. The CDR3 extends over 15 amino acids. The germline CDR1 and CDR2 sequences are DFQATT and SNEGSKA (reference sequence). The CDR3 nucleotides are TGCAGTGCTAGAGAGACAAAAAAGGGTCAGGACGAGCAGTACTTC. It specifies CSARETKKGQDEQYF.

The chain couples TRBV12-3 or TRBV12-4 to TRBJ1-3; the D gene is possibly TRBD1 (5 bases). The CDR3 totals 17 residues. The V end was cut by 3 bases, the J end by 0 bases, with 15 bases between. CDR3 DNA sequence: TGTGCCAGCAGTTTCAGGTCCGGGGCTTTCTCTGGAAACACCATATATTTT. Protein: CASSFRSGAFSGNTIYF.

Judged by abundance, this clonotype is medium-sized. The gene calls are TRBV4-1 and TRBJ1-2; 12 nucleotides match TRBD1. This CDR3 is built from 17 residues. Germline CDR1 and CDR2: MGHRA and YSYEKL. Trimming cost V 0 bases and J 8 bases; bases outside gene matches: 10. DNA for the CDR3: TGCGCCAGCAGCCAAGATTGGGGGACAGGGGGCGCTGAGGGCTACACCTTC. Its translation: CASSQDWGTGGAEGYTF.

This clonotype was seen a handful of times. The chain combines TRBV6-5 with TRBJ2-7; no clear D gene. Germline CDR1 reads MNHEY; CDR2 reads SVGAGI. The V end was cut by 0 bases, the J end by 2 bases, with 8 bases between. The CDR3 is 14 amino acids. The CDR3 DNA reads as TGTGCCAGCAGTTACTCGGACGGAGCCTACGAGCAGTACTTC. This translates into CASSYSDGAYEQYF.

The chain joins TRBV6-2 or TRBV6-3 to TRBJ1-2; unclear D gene. The CDR3 is made up of 15 amino acids. The germline gives CDR1 MNHEY, CDR2 SVGEGT. V dropped 6 bases and J dropped 4 bases, with 18 bases sitting between them. CDR3 residues: CASRLTETIGYGYTF. CDR3 nucleotides: TGTGCCAGCAGGCTGACGGAGACCATTGGCTATGGCTACACCTTC.

This clonotype was detected many times. The chain uses TRBV5-1 and TRBJ2-7; D might be TRBD1 or TRBD2, each matching 5 bases. The CDR3 loop spans 12 amino acids. Per germline, CDR1 SGHRS and CDR2 YFSETQ. V shed 5 bases and J shed 8 bases, with 14 bases lying between them. CDR3 region: CASRGDGDKQYF. In DNA, the CDR3 is TGCGCCAGCAGAGGGGACGGCGACAAGCAGTACTTC.

Comments on this clonotype: A much larger clonotype is one base distant, so this may be a read error. V and J are TRBV7-2 and TRBJ1-4, with no clear D. CDR1 is SGHTA and CDR2 is FQGNSA in the germline V gene. CDR3 size: 15 residues. The CDR3 here is CASSLVADYNEQLFF. In DNA form, the CDR3 reads TGTGCCAGCAGCTTAGTGGCAGACTATAATGAACAACTGTTTTTT.

Remarks on this clonotype: This sequence may be a read error, since a much larger clone differs from it by one base. This sequence joins TRBV19 and TRBJ2-3; 7 nucleotides align to TRBD2. In germline, CDR1 is LNHDA, CDR2 SQIVND (reference sequence). With V trimmed by 5 bases and J by 0 bases, 17 bases remained unmatched. CDR3 length equals 19 residues. This chain's CDR3 is CASSSKSAPFSGSTDTQYF. CDR3 nucleotides: TGTGCCAGTAGTTCAAAGTCCGCCCCCTTTAGCGGGAGCACAGATACGCAGTATTTT.

This sequence joins TRBV2 and TRBJ1-1, with D hard to call. CDR1 and CDR2 from the germline V gene are SNHLY and FYNNEI. The CDR3 consists of 15 residues. V was shortened by 2 bases and J by 1 base, with 11 bases between the two germline ends. As DNA, the CDR3 is TGTGCCAGCAGTGAACTGCGGGGAGCGAACACTGAAGCTTTCTTT. This encodes CASSELRGANTEAFF.

The table lists this clonotype with many counts. The CDR3, as DNA: TGTGCCAGTGATGGGGGGGGCTCTGAAGCTTTCTTT. Protein product: CASDGGGSEAFF. The chain is built from TRBV19 and TRBJ1-1, with D tentatively TRBD1 (6 bases). The germline CDR1 and CDR2 sequences are LNHDA and SQIVND (reference sequence). This CDR3 has 12 residues. Trimming shortened V by 8 bases and J by 6 bases, and 13 bases separated the two germline ends. The full variable domain, completed using reference TRBV19 and TRBJ1-1, is DGGITQSPKYLFRKEGQNVTLSCEQNLNHDAMYWYRQDPGQGLRLIYYSQIVNDFQKGDIAEGYSVSREKKESFPLTVTSAQKNPTAFYLCASDGGGSEAFFGQGTRLTVV.

This clonotype has at least ten counts. The chain combines TRBV11-3 with TRBJ2-2, with D perhaps TRBD1 (6 bases). The V gene's germline CDR1 is SGHNT and CDR2 YENEEA. Trimming stripped 1 base from V and 4 bases from J, with 7 bases between. The CDR3 is made up of 14 amino acids. CDR3 DNA sequence: TGTGCCAGCAGCTTAGTGGGGGCCACCGGGGAGCTGTTTTTT. Translation gives CASSLVGATGELFF.

By its share, this clonotype is medium-sized. The chain is built from TRBV4-1 and TRBJ1-1; 10 positions agree with TRBD1. Germline trimming cut 4 bases from V and 0 bases from J; bases unmatched to any gene: 5. The CDR3 loop spans 16 amino acids. Germline CDR1 MGHRA, CDR2 YSYEKL. CDR3 loop: CASSLLGTGVNTEAFF. The DNA of the CDR3 is TGCGCCAGCAGCCTCCTTGGGACAGGGGTGAACACTGAAGCTTTCTTT.

By share, this clonotype counts as medium-sized. The CDR3 DNA follows: TGCGCCAGCAGTGAGAGCGGGTTCAACGAGCAGTACTTC. Residues: CASSESGFNEQYF. The chain links TRBV10-1 to TRBJ2-7; a weak D match, TRBD2 (6 bases). The germline gives CDR1 WNHNN, CDR2 SYGVQD (reference sequence). The CDR3 sequence is 13 residues long. V lost 2 bases and J lost 5, with 10 bases in between.

This clonotype was counted at least ten times. The rearrangement uses TRBV2 and TRBJ2-3; tentatively, D is TRBD2 (5 bases). With 8 bases removed from V and 0 bases from J, the gap between germline ends came to 15 bases. This CDR3 is built from 15 residues. Germline assignment: CDR1 SNHLY and CDR2 FYNNEI. Here the CDR3 reads CASGPLASSTDTQYF. Here the CDR3 DNA reads TGTGCCAGCGGCCCCTTAGCGTCCAGCACAGATACGCAGTATTTT.

This clonotype has a handful of counts. This may come from a read error, since a much larger clone is one base off. V gene TRBV9 combines with J gene TRBJ2-1; 7 nucleotides agree with TRBD2. The CDR3 is made up of 15 amino acids. Germline V gene data show CDR1 as SGDLS and CDR2 as YYNGEE. CDR3 in amino acids: CSSSDAGVGKNEQFF. In DNA, the CDR3 is TGTTCCAGCAGCGACGCGGGAGTCGGGAAAAATGAGCAGTTCTTC.

In this sample, this clonotype turned up a few times. The chain uses TRBV12-3 or TRBV12-4 and TRBJ2-5, with TRBD1 as a possible D gene (6 bases). The CDR3 extends over 12 amino acids. V was pared by 8 bases and J by 2 bases, with 9 bases between. CDR3 sequence (DNA): TGTGCCAGCGCACAGGGTCAAGAGACCCAGTACTTC. This encodes CASAQGQETQYF.

The chain is built from TRBV11-2 and TRBJ1-3; D possibly corresponds to TRBD1 (6 bases). Germline V gives CDR1 SGHAT, CDR2 FQNNGV. Trimming took 5 bases from V and 7 from J, leaving 15 bases between them. There are 14 residues in the CDR3. The CDR3 loop is CASSQLDSGNTIYF. CDR3 in DNA: TGTGCCAGCAGCCAGCTGGACAGCGGGAACACCATATATTTT.

The V call is TRBV20-1, the J call TRBJ1-2; TRBD1 is a possible D gene (5 bases). Germline loops: CDR1 DFQATT, CDR2 SNEGSKA (reference sequence). Trimming stripped 5 bases from V and 1 base from J, with 8 bases between. This CDR3 is 12 amino acids long. CDR3 sequence: CSAGDGNYGYTF. The DNA of the CDR3 is TGCAGTGCTGGGGACGGTAACTATGGCTACACCTTC.

This clonotype showed up many times. This chain joins TRBV6-1 and TRBJ1-1; 12 positions match TRBD1. The CDR3 is 15 amino acids. V lost 2 bases and J lost 12; bases outside the gene matches: 10. CDR1 and CDR2 from the germline V gene are MNHNS and SASEGT. The CDR3 sequence: CASSELGQGAVRPFF. The CDR3 DNA reads as TGTGCCAGCAGTGAACTGGGACAGGGGGCCGTACGTCCTTTCTTT.

This clonotype was detected a few times. This chain joins TRBV30 and TRBJ1-2, with a tentative D call TRBD1 (5 bases). CDR3 length equals 15 residues. Germline values: CDR1 GTSNPN, CDR2 SVGIG (reference sequence). V was cut by 3 bases and J by 3 bases, with 17 bases left in between. CDR3 nucleotides: TGTGCCTGGAGCAGAAGAAGGGCACAGGACTATGGCTACACCTTC. Amino acid sequence: CAWSRRRAQDYGYTF.

This clonotype was seen more than once but under ten times. The chain employs TRBV3-1 and TRBJ2-7; no definite D call. Trimming removed 1 base at V and 5 bases at J, with 12 bases between. From germline, CDR1 is LGHDT and CDR2 YNNKEL (reference sequence). The CDR3 loop spans 14 amino acids. The CDR3 protein is CASSQGFLHDEQYF. DNA for the CDR3: TGTGCCAGCAGCCAAGGATTTCTGCACGACGAGCAGTACTTC.

V is TRBV10-1 and J is TRBJ2-4; 7 nucleotides line up with TRBD1. The CDR3 totals 15 residues. The junction had 6 bases not matched to a gene; V was cut back by 4 bases and J by 3 bases. Germline V CDR1 and CDR2: WNHNN, SYGVQD (reference sequence). CDR3 region: CASSAKAGGKNIQYF. In nucleotides, the CDR3 is TGCGCCAGCAGTGCGAAGGCAGGGGGCAAAAACATTCAGTACTTC.